This TCR beta chain derives from a study of patients and donors after allogeneic stem cell transplantation. The V gene lost 3 bases and the J gene lost 5 bases, with 20 bases spanning the gap. The CDR3 loop spans 16 amino acids. CDR1 MDHEN and CDR2 SYDVKM come from the germline V gene. TCRdb reprocessed the RT-PCR reads via MiXCR and lists one record per CDR3 protein. The sample gives 800,000 to 1,000,000 distinct CDR3 sequences, more than 15% of which show up once; roughly 6% is in the top ten. This clonotype occurred a few times. Material: blood, either unsorted or a sorted T cell fraction (not recorded which). The V and J genes are TRBV28 and TRBJ2-7, with a tentative D call TRBD1 (6 bases). The TCR originated in a human donor who was either an allogeneic HSCT recipient or a stem cell or donor lymphocyte infusion donor (not recorded which). It is not recorded whose cells these are; they may come from a transplant donor. The CDR3 region is CASSLPGHGGGDEQYF. The CDR3 DNA reads TGTGCCAGCAGTTTGCCGGGACACGGTGGAGGAGACGAGCAGTACTTC. Combining the CDR3 with reference TRBV28 and TRBJ2-7 gives the whole variable domain DVKVTQSSRYLVKRTGEKVFLECVQDMDHENMFWYRQDPGLGLRLIYFSYDVKMKEKGDIPEGYSVSREKKERFSLILESASTNQTSMYLCASSLPGHGGGDEQYFGPGTRLTVT.